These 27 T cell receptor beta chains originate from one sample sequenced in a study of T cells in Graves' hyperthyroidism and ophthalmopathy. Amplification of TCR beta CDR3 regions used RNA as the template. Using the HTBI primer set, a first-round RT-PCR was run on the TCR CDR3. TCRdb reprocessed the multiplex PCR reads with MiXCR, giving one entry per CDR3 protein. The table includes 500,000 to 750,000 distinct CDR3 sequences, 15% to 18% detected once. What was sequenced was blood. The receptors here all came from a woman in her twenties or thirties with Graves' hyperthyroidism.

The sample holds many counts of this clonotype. The CDR3 DNA is TGTGCCAGCAGCACCGACGAGGATACGCAGTATTTT. It translates to CASSTDEDTQYF. V and J are TRBV13 and TRBJ2-3; D is uncertain. V was trimmed by 5 bases and J by 6 bases, leaving 9 bases between them. CDR3 length: 12 residues. Germline CDR1 reads PRHDT; CDR2 reads FYEKMQ (reference sequence).

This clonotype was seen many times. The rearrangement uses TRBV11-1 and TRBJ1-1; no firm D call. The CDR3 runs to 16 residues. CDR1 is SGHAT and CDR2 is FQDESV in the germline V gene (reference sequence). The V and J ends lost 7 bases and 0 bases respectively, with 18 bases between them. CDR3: CASIELPFRMNTEAFF. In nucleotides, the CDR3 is TGTGCCAGCATCGAGCTTCCGTTCAGGATGAACACTGAAGCTTTCTTT.

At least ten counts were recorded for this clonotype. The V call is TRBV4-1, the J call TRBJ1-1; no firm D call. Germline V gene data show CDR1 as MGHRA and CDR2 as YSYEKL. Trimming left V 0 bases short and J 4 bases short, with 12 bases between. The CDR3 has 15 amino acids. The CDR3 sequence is CASSQDVAGGTEAFF. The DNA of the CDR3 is TGCGCCAGCAGCCAAGATGTTGCGGGAGGCACTGAAGCTTTCTTT.

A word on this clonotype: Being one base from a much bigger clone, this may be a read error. CDR3: CTSSFLANPADTQYF. CDR3 bases: TGTACGAGCAGCTTTTTGGCAAATCCAGCAGATACGCAGTATTTT. The chain links TRBV7-2 to TRBJ2-3; D unresolved. The CDR3 has 15 amino acids. From germline, CDR1 is SGHTA and CDR2 FQGNSA.

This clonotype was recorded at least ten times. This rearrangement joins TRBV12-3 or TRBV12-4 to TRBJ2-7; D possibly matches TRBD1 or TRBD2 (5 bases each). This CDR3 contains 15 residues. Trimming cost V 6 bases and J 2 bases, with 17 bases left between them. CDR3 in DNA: TGTGCCAGCAGCCTCGGGGACCATTTGGCCTACGAGCAGTACTTC. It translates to CASSLGDHLAYEQYF.

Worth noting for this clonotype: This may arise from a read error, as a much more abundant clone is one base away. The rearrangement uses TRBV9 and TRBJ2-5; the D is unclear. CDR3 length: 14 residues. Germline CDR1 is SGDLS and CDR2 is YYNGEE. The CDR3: CVSSAGRIRETQYF. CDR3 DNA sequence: TGTGTCAGCAGCGCCGGACGGATCAGGGAGACCCAGTACTTC.

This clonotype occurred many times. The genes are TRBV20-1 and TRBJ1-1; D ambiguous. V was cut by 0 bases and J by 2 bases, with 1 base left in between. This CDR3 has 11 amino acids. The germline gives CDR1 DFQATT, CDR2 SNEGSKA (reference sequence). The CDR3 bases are TGCAGTGCTAGAGACAACACTGAAGCTTTCTTT. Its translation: CSARDNTEAFF.

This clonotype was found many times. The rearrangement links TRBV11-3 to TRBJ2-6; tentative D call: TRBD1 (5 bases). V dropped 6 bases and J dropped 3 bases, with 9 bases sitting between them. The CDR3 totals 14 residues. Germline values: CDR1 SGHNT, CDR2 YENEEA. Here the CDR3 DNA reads TGTGCCAGCAGTGCAGGGATTGGGGCCAACGTCCTGACTTTC. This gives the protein CASSAGIGANVLTF.

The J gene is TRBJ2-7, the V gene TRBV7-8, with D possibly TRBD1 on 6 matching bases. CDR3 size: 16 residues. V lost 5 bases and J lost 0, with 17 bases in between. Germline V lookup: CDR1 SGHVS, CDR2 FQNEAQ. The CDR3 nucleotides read TGTGCCAGCAGCACACCGACAGGATTCCACTCCTACGAGCAGTACTTC. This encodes CASSTPTGFHSYEQYF.

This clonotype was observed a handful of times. This CDR3 is CASSMSTASTDTQYF. CDR3 DNA sequence: TGTGCCAGTAGTATGTCCACCGCAAGCACAGATACGCAGTATTTT. This chain links TRBV19 with TRBJ2-3; no reliable D call. The CDR3 spans 15 residues. V was clipped by 3 bases and J by 0 bases, with 10 bases between them. CDR1 and CDR2 from the germline V gene are LNHDA and SQIVND (reference sequence).

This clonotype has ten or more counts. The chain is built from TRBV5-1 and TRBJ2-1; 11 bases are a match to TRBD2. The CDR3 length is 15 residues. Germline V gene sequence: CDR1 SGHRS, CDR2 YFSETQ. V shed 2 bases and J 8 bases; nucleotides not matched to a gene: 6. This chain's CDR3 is CASSFELAGVDEQFF. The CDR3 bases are TGCGCCAGCAGCTTTGAACTAGCGGGAGTTGATGAGCAGTTCTTC.

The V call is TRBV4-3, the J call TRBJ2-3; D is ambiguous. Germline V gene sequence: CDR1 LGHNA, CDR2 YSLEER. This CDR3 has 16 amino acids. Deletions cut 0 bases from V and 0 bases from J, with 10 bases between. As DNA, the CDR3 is TGCGCCAGCAGCCAAGATGGACGCACTAGCACAGATACGCAGTATTTT. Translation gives CASSQDGRTSTDTQYF.

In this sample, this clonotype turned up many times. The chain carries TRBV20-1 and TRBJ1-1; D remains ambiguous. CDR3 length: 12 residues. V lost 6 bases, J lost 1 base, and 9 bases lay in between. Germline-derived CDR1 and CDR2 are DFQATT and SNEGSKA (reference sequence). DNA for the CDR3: TGCAGTGCGTCAAGGTGGAACACTGAAGCTTTCTTT. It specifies CSASRWNTEAFF.

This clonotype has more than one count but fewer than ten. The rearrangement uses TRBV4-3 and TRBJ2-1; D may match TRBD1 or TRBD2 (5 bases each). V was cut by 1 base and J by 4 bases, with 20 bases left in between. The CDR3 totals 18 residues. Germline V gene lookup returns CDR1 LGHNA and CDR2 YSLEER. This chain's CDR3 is CASSQVPFRDGYYNEQFF. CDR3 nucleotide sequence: TGCGCCAGCAGCCAAGTTCCTTTTCGGGACGGGTATTACAATGAGCAGTTCTTC.

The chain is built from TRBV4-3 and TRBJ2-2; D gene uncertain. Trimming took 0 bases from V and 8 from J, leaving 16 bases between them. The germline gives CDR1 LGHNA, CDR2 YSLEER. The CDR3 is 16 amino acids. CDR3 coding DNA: TGCGCCAGCAGCCAAGATACATTTGGGATTAGAGGGGAGCTGTTTTTT. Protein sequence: CASSQDTFGIRGELFF.

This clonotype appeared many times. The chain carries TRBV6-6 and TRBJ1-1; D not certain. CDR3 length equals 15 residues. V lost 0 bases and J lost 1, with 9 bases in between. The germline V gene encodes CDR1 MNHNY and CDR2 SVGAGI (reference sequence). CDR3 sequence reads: CASSYSPPENTEAFF. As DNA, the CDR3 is TGTGCCAGCAGTTACTCACCGCCTGAGAACACTGAAGCTTTCTTT.

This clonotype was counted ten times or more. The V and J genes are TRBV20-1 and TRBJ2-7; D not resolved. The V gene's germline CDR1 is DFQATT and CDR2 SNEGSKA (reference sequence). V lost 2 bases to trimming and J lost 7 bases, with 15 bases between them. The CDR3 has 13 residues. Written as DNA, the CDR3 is TGCAGTGCTAGAAGTGGGTCCATGAGGGAGCAGTACTTC. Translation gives CSARSGSMREQYF.

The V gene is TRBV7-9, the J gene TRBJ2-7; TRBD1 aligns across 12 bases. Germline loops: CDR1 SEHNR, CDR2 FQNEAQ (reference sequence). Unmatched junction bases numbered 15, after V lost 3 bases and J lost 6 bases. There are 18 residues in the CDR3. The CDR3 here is CASSFLGTGGSPQGEQYF. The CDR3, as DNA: TGTGCCAGCAGCTTCCTCGGGACAGGGGGCTCCCCCCAAGGCGAGCAGTACTTC.

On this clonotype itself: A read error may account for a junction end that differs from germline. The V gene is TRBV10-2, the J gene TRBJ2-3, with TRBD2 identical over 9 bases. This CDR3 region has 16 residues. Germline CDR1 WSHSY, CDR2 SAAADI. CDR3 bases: TGCGCCAGCAGTAGCCTAGCGGGAACTAGCACATATACGCAGTATTTT. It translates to CASSSLAGTSTYTQYF.

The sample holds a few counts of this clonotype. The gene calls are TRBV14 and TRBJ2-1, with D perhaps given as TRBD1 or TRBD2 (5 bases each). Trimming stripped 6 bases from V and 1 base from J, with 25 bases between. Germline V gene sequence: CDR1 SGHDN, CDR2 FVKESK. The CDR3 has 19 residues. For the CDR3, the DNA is TGTGCCAGCAGGCCCGGTGGAGGCAGGGTAATAGGGTCCTACAATGAGCAGTTCTTC. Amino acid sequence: CASRPGGGRVIGSYNEQFF.

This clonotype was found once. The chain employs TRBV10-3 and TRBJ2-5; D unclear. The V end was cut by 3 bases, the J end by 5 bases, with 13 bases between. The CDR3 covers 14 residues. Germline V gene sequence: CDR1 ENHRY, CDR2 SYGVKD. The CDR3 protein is CAISEVAKRETQYF. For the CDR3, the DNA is TGTGCCATCAGTGAAGTGGCCAAGAGGGAGACCCAGTACTTC.

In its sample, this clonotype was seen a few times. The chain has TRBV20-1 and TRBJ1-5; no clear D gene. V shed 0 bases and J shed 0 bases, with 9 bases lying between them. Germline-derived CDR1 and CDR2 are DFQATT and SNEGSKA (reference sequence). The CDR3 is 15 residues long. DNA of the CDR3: TGCAGTGCTAGAGACGCGAGGGATAGCAATCAGCCCCAGCATTTT. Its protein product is CSARDARDSNQPQHF.

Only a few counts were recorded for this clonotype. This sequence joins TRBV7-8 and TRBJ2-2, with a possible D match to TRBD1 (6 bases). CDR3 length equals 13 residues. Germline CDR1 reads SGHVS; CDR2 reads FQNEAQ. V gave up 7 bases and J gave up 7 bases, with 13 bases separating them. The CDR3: CASTIKGVGELFF. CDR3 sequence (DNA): TGTGCCAGCACCATCAAGGGGGTCGGGGAGCTGTTTTTT.

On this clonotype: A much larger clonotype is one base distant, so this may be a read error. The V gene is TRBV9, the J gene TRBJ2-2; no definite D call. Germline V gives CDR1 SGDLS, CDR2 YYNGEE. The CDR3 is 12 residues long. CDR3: CAGSVDVGELFF. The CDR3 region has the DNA TGTGCCGGCAGCGTAGATGTCGGGGAGCTGTTTTTT.

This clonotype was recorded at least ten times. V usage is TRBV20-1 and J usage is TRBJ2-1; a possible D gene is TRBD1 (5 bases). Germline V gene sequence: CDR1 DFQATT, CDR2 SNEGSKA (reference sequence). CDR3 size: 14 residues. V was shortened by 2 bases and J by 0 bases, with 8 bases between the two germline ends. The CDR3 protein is CSARTGHSYNEQFF. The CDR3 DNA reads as TGCAGTGCTAGAACAGGACACTCCTACAATGAGCAGTTCTTC.

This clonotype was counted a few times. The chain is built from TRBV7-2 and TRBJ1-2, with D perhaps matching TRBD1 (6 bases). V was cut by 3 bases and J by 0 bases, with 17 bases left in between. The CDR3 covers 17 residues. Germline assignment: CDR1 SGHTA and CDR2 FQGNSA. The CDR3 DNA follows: TGTGCCAGCAGCTTTTCGGGCGGGACACAACCTAACTATGGCTACACCTTC. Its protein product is CASSFSGGTQPNYGYTF.

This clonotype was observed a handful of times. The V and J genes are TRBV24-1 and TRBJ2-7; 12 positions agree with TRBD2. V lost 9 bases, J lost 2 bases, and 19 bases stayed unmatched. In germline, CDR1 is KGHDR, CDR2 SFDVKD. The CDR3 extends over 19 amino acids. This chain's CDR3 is CATPRTSGILTYPPYEQYF. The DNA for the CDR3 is TGTGCCACCCCGAGGACTAGCGGGATATTAACCTATCCCCCCTACGAGCAGTACTTC.